The clone carrying this T cell receptor beta chain was counted once. In the original analysis: Quantification of nucleated cells was approximated via reference gene primer amplification. Clones were read by immunoSEQ multiplex PCR, and TCRdb kept only the in-frame ones, dropping some. V, J and clone size were drawn from that table, and D and trimming were deduced from the DNA. Of about 240,000 clones listed, around 83% are singletons. The sample belongs to a study of blood T cell repertoires in COVID-19. Study-level information: There were acute and convalescent COVID-19 samples, and they came from the United States, Italy and Spain. PBMCs, B-cell-depleted T cells, or T cells provided the cDNA or gDNA that made up the material.

The V gene lost 4 bases and the J gene lost 7 bases, with 11 bases spanning the gap. Germline V gives CDR1 SGHDN, CDR2 FVKESK. The CDR3 is 14 residues long. The sample taken for sequencing was peripheral blood. This receptor was identified in a woman aged 55-69 years with active or convalescent COVID-19. The chain carries TRBV14 and TRBJ1-6; no definite D call. CDR3 in DNA: TGTGCCAGCAGCCGGGAGGTTAGCAATTCACCCCTCCACTTT. Residues: CASSREVSNSPLHF.